The TCR beta chain described here comes from a study of blood T cell repertoires in COVID-19. Germline assignment: CDR1 LNHDA and CDR2 SQIVND (reference sequence). The CDR3 loop spans 13 amino acids. V shed 6 bases and J shed 0 bases, with 6 bases lying between them. Produced via immunoSEQ multiplex PCR; TCRdb's table is partial and in-frame only. The profile covers about 200,000 clones, with more than 85% appearing a single time and about 0.8% taken by the ten largest. The specimen was peripheral blood. J is TRBJ1-3 and V is TRBV19, with D unclear. This clonotype was obtained from a man aged 60 to 75 with COVID-19, enrolled during active disease. The DNA of the CDR3 is TGTGCCAGTAGCGTCGGCTCTGGAAACACCATATATTTT. Its translation: CASSVGSGNTIYF.